One T cell receptor (beta chain) is described in this entry. This specimen comes from a study of blood T cell repertoires in COVID-19. About the research overall: Spain, Italy and the United States supplied samples that represented acute and convalescent COVID-19. T cells, B-cell-depleted T cells, or PBMCs supplied cDNA or gDNA.

Per the original data handling: Nucleated cell number was recorded as an estimate derived from reference gene primer amplification. Libraries were prepared by immunoSEQ multiplex PCR; TCRdb keeps only in-frame clonotypes and omits some of them. That table gives V, J and clone size, and the DNA gave D and trimming. The sample lists 84,000 or so clones; around 92% were seen once. This TCR was recovered from a woman aged 60-75 years with active COVID-19. The material sequenced was peripheral blood.

The CDR3 reads CASSRTGGGYTF. The CDR3 region has the DNA TGTGCCAGCAGTCGGACAGGGGGCGGCTACACCTTC. The rearrangement joins TRBV12-3 or TRBV12-4 to TRBJ1-2, with 11 nucleotides matching TRBD1. The CDR3 runs to 12 residues. J gave up 8 bases and V 5 bases, and 1 base lay outside the gene matches.